The 4 T cell receptor beta chains listed next were all sequenced from one sample in a study of a mutant IDH1 vaccine in newly diagnosed glioma. Measured with immunoSEQ multiplex PCR; TCRdb has only the in-frame clones, and not every one. The sample includes more than 25,000 clones, about nine tenths of them seen just once. Time point denoted: week 5, during vaccination. Doses comprised 300 ug of mutant IDH1 20-mer peptide each, plus topical imiquimod. Their antigen targets remain unknown. The material was peripheral blood mononuclear cells (PBMCs), obtained from a glioma patient whose treatment included an IDH1 peptide vaccine. The receptors were sampled from a woman aged 40 to 49 with glioma. Some clones in this sample may be carry-over from other donors' samples.

The chain has TRBV5-1 and TRBJ1-5; D call uncertain. CDR1 is SGHRS, CDR2 YFSETQ, per germline. There are 13 residues in the CDR3. The V end lost 5 bases, the J end lost 8 bases, and 14 bases lay between the germline ends. CDR3 protein: CASSLSGREPQHF. The CDR3 coding sequence is TGCGCCAGCAGTCTCTCGGGGAGAGAGCCCCAGCATTTT.

This chain links TRBV27 with TRBJ1-2; tentatively, D is TRBD1 (5 bases). V gave up 3 bases and J gave up 8 bases, with 13 bases separating them. The CDR3 runs to 13 residues. From germline, CDR1 is MNHEY and CDR2 SMNVEV (reference sequence). CDR3 DNA sequence: TGTGCCAGCAGTTTCGGGGGTCTTACGGGCTACACCTTC. This codes for CASSFGGLTGYTF.

The CDR3 region is CASSERGQGDASYGYTF. The CDR3 region has the DNA TGTGCCAGCAGCGAAAGGGGACAGGGAGATGCGAGCTATGGCTACACCTTC. The chain uses TRBV5-4 and TRBJ1-2; 9 nucleotides match TRBD1. This CDR3 has 17 amino acids. V shed 4 bases, J shed 4 bases, and the junction held 14 bases outside the gene matches. Germline CDR1 and CDR2: SGHNT and YYREEE (reference sequence).

This chain connects TRBV5-1 to TRBJ2-1, with D perhaps TRBD2 (6 bases). The ends were cut back, 0 bases at V and 6 bases at J, with 22 bases in the middle. Germline V CDR1 and CDR2: SGHRS, YFSETQ. CDR3 size: 18 residues. The CDR3 region is CASSLEGRRLEGTNEQFF. CDR3 nucleotide sequence: TGCGCCAGCAGCTTGGAAGGGAGGCGTCTAGAGGGCACCAATGAGCAGTTCTTC.